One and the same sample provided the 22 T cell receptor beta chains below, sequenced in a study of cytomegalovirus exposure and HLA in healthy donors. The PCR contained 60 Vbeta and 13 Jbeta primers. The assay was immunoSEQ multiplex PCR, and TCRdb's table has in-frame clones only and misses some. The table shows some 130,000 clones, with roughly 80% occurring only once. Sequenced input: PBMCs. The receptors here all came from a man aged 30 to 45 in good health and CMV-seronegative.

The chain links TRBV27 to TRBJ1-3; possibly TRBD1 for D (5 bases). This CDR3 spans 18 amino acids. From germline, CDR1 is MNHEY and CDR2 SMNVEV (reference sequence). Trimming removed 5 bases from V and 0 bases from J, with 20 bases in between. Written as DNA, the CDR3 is TGTGCCAGCAGTCCCTTTCGACCAACAGGCTTCTCTGGAAACACCATATATTTT. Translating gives CASSPFRPTGFSGNTIYF.

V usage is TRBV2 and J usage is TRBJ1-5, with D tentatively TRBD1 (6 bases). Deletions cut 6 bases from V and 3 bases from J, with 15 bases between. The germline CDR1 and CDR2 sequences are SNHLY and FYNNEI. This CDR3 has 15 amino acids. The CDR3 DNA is TGTGCCAGCAGCCTAAGGGGGGGGAACAATCAGCCCCAGCATTTT. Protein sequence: CASSLRGGNNQPQHF.

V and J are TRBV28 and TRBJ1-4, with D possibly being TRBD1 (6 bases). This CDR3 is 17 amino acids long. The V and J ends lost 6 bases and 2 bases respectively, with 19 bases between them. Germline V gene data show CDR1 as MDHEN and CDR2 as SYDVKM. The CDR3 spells CASSTGISDFTNEKLFF. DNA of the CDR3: TGTGCCAGCAGCACAGGGATTTCGGATTTTACTAATGAAAAACTGTTTTTT.

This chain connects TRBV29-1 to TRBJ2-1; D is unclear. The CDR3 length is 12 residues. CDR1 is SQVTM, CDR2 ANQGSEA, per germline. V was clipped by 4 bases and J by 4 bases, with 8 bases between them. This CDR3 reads CSVGVRYNEQFF. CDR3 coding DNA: TGCAGCGTTGGTGTGAGGTACAATGAGCAGTTCTTC.

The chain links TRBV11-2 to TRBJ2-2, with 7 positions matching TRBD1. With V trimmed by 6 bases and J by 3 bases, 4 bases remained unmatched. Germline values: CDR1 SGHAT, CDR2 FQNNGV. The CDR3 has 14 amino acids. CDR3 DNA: TGTGCCAGCAGACCAGGGGGAGACACCGGGGAGCTGTTTTTT. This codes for CASRPGGDTGELFF.

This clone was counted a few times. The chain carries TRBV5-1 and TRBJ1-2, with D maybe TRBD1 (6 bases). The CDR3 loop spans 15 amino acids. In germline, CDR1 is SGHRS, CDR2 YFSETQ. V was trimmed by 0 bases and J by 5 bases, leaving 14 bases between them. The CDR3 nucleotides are TGCGCCAGCAGCTTGGACAGGGCTCTCACTTATGGCTACACCTTC. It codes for CASSLDRALTYGYTF. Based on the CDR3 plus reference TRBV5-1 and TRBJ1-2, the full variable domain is KAGVTQTPRYLIKTRGQQVTLSCSPISGHRSVSWYQQTPGQGLQFLFEYFSETQRNKGNFPGRFSGRQFSNSRSEMNVSTLELGDSALYLCASSLDRALTYGYTFGSGTRLTVV.

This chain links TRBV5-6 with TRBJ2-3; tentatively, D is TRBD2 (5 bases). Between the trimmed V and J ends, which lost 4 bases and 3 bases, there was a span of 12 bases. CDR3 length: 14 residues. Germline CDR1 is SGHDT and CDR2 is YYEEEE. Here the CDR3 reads CASSLGVATDTQYF. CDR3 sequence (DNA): TGTGCCAGCAGCCTTGGGGTAGCGACAGATACGCAGTATTTT. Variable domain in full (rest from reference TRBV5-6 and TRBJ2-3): DAGVTQSPTHLIKTRGQQVTLRCSPKSGHDTVSWYQQALGQGPQFIFQYYEEEERQRGNFPDRFSGHQFPNYSSELNVNALLLGDSALYLCASSLGVATDTQYFGPGTRLTVL.

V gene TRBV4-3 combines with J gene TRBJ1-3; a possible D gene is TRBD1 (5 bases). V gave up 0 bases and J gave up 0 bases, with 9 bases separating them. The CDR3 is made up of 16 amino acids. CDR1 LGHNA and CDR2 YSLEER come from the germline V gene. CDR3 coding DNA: TGCGCCAGCAGCCAAGATAGGGGTTCCTCTGGAAACACCATATATTTT. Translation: CASSQDRGSSGNTIYF.

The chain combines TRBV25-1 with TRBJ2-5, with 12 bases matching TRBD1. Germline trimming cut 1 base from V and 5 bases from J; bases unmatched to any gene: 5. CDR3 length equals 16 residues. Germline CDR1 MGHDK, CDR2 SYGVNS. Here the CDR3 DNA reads TGTGCCAGCAGTGAATCGGGGACAGGGGGCTTGGAGACCCAGTACTTC. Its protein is CASSESGTGGLETQYF.

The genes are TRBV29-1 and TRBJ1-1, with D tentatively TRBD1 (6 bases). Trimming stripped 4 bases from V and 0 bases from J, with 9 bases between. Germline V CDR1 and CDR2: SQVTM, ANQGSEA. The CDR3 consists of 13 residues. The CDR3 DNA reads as TGCAGCGTTGCACAGGGATTGAACACTGAAGCTTTCTTT. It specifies CSVAQGLNTEAFF. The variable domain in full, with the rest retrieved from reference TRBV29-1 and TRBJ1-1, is SAVISQKPSRDICQRGTSLTIQCQVDSQVTMMFWYRQQPGQSLTLIATANQGSEATYESGFVIDKFPISRPNLTFSTLTVSNMSPEDSSIYLCSVAQGLNTEAFFGQGTRLTVV.

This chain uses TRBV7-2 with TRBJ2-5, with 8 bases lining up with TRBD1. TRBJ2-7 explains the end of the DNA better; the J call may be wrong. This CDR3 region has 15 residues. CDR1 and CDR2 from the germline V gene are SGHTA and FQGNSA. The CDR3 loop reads CASSPMDRAWNEQYF. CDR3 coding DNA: TGTGCCAGCAGCCCTATGGACAGGGCCTGGAACGAGCAGTACTTC.

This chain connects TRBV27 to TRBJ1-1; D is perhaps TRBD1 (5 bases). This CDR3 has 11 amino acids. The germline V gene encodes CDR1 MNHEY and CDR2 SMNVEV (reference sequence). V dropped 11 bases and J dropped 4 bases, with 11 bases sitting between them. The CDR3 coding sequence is TGTGCCGTGAGGAGGGGCACTGAAGCTTTCTTT. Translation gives CAVRRGTEAFF.

The CDR3 DNA reads as TGTGCCAGCAGCCGCCCAGGGGATTCCTACGAGCAGTACTTC. This sequence encodes CASSRPGDSYEQYF. The chain links TRBV7-6 to TRBJ2-7; a possible D gene is TRBD1 (6 bases). CDR3 length: 14 residues. In germline, CDR1 is SGHVS, CDR2 FNYEAQ. Trimming removed 5 bases at V and 1 base at J, with 12 bases between.

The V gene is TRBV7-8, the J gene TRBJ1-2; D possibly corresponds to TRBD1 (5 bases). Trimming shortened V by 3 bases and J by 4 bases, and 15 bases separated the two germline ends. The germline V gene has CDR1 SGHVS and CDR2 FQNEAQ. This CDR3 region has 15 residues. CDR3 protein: CASSFGTPGPYGYTF. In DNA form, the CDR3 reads TGTGCCAGCAGCTTTGGGACTCCCGGACCCTATGGCTACACCTTC. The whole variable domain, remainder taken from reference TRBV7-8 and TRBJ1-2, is GAGVSQSPRYKVAKRGQDVALRCDPISGHVSLFWYQQALGQGPEFLTYFQNEAQLDKSGLPSDRFFAERPEGSVSTLKIQRTQQEDSAVYLCASSFGTPGPYGYTFGSGTRLTVV.

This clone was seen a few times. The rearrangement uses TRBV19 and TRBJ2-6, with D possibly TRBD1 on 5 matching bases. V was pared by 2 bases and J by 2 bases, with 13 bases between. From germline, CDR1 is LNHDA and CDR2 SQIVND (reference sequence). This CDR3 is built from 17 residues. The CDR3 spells CASSIRGLGPGANVLTF. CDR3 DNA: TGTGCCAGTAGTATAAGAGGCTTGGGGCCTGGGGCCAACGTCCTGACTTTC.

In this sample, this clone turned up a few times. The CDR3 DNA reads as TGTGCCAGTAGTATGGGAGAAAGCTACGAGCAGTACTTC. Translating gives CASSMGESYEQYF. The rearrangement joins TRBV19 to TRBJ2-7; tentative D call: TRBD2 (5 bases). The germline CDR1 and CDR2 sequences are LNHDA and SQIVND (reference sequence). Trimming stripped 3 bases from V and 3 bases from J, with 9 bases between. This CDR3 region has 13 residues.

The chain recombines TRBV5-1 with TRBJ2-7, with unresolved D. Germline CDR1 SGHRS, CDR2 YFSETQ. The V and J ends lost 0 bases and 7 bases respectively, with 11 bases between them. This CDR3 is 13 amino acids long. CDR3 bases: TGCGCCAGCAGCTTGGGAGGTACGAGGGAGCAGTACTTC. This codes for CASSLGGTREQYF. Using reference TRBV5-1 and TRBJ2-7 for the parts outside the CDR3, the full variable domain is KAGVTQTPRYLIKTRGQQVTLSCSPISGHRSVSWYQQTPGQGLQFLFEYFSETQRNKGNFPGRFSGRQFSNSRSEMNVSTLELGDSALYLCASSLGGTREQYFGPGTRLTVT.

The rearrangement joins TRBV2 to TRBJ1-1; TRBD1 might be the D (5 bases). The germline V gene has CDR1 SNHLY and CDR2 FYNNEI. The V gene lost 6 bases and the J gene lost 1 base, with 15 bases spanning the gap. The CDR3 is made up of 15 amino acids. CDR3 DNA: TGTGCCAGCAGAAACCCGGGCGGACAGAACACTGAAGCTTTCTTT. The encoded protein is CASRNPGGQNTEAFF.

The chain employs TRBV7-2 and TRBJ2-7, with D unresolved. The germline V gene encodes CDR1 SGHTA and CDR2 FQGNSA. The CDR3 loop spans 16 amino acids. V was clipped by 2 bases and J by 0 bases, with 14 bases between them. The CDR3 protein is CASSLLAVLSSYEQYF. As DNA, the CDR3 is TGTGCCAGCAGCTTACTTGCCGTTTTGAGCTCCTACGAGCAGTACTTC.

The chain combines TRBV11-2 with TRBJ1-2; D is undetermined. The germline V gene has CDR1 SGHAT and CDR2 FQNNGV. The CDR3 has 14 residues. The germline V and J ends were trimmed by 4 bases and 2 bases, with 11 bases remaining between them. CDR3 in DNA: TGTGCCAGCAGCTATGCCCCAGGAAACTATGGCTACACCTTC. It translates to CASSYAPGNYGYTF.

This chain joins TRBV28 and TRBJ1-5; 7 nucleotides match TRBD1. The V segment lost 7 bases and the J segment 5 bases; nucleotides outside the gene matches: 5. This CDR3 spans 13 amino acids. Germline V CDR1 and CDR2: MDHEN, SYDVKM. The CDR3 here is CASKGQGDQPQHF. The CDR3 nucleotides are TGTGCCAGCAAGGGGCAGGGGGATCAGCCCCAGCATTTT.

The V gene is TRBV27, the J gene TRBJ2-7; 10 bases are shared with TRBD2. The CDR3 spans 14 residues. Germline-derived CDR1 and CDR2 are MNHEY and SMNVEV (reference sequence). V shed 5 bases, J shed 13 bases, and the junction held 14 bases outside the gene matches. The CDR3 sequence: CASSPHGSGRPPYF. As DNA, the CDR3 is TGTGCCAGCAGTCCCCATGGTAGCGGGAGGCCGCCTTACTTC.